This TCR beta chain was captured in a study of blood T cells in healthy people across ages. Overall study results and limits: In long-lived donors, naive CD4+ cell counts and diversity exceeded those of aged donors.

PCR was performed a second time for about 7 to 12 cycles using a sample-barcoded 5' primer and a J-beta primer mix. TCRdb re-derived calls from the 5' RACE reads in MiXCR, one entry per CDR3 protein. The table shows about 970,000 distinct CDR3 sequences, with around 54% occurring only once. Per-sample PBMC isolation yielded at least 6 million cells. With each sample, at least 5 micrograms of total RNA were extracted. Germline loops: CDR1 DFQATT, CDR2 SNEGSKA (reference sequence). This CDR3 has 14 amino acids. The V end lost 6 bases, the J end lost 6 bases, and 20 bases lay between the germline ends. Comment on this clonotype: The antigen remains undetermined.

This chain links TRBV20-1 with TRBJ1-1, with unresolved D. The receptor's source is a woman aged 55-69 years in good health. Material: blood. The CDR3 protein is CSATPRRMYPEAFF. The DNA of the CDR3 is TGCAGTGCCACGCCCAGGCGTATGTATCCTGAAGCTTTCTTT.